A selection of T cell receptor beta chains follows, all from one sample in a study of OX40 agonist ivuxolimab in advanced cancers. Sequencing was performed with immunoSEQ multiplex PCR; in TCRdb, only in-frame clones are kept and a portion is missing. The sample gives about 130,000 clones, roughly 90% of which show up once; under 0.85% is in the top ten. This specimen was CD4+ or CD8+ T cells sorted from blood, taken in a trial of the OX40 agonist ivuxolimab. Receptors originate from an adult with an advanced solid tumor such as melanoma, head and neck, liver or kidney cancer. CDR3s include the opening cysteine and the closing phenylalanine or tryptophan. Fields, in order: J gene, V gene, D gene, CDR3 length, clone size, CDR3 protein, CDR3 DNA. The D gene is left open where the match is weak. Expanded clones get a size class; other rows say once, few or many, or leave the size out.

>TRBJ1-4|TRBV10-3|NA|15|NA
CAISDTRGANEKLFF
TGTGCCATCAGTGACACTAGGGGAGCAAATGAAAAACTGTTTTTT
>TRBJ2-6|TRBV4-2|NA|12|NA
CASSSGANVLTF
TGTGCCAGCAGCTCTGGGGCCAACGTCCTGACTTTC
>TRBJ2-2|TRBV7-2|NA|14|NA
CASSLLGNTGELFF
TGTGCCAGCAGCTTACTAGGTAACACCGGGGAGCTGTTTTTT
>TRBJ2-7|TRBV6-5|NA|12|NA
CASSSPSSEQYF
TGTGCCAGCAGTTCACCTAGCTCCGAGCAGTACTTC
>TRBJ2-5|TRBV18|NA|14|NA
CASSPPDFQETQYF
TGTGCCAGCTCACCACCGGATTTTCAAGAGACCCAGTACTTC
>TRBJ2-7|TRBV6-5|NA|15|NA
CASSYSIPNSYEQYF
TGTGCCAGCAGTTACTCGATTCCAAACTCCTACGAGCAGTACTTC
>TRBJ1-2|TRBV27|NA|11|few
CASGDGLEGTF
TGTGCCAGCGGGGACGGCCTCGAAGGCACCTTC
>TRBJ2-1|TRBV9|TRBD2|16|NA
CASSAGTSGTYNEQFF
TGTGCCAGCAGCGCCGGGACTAGCGGGACCTACAATGAGCAGTTCTTC
>TRBJ2-4|TRBV11-2|NA|12|NA
CASSQTRNIQYF
TGTGCCAGCAGCCAGACTAGAAACATTCAGTACTTC
>TRBJ1-6|TRBV28|TRBD1|14|NA
CASGTGQAGSPLHF
TGTGCCAGCGGAACTGGACAGGCCGGTTCACCCCTCCACTTT
>TRBJ2-3|TRBV6-5|NA|15|NA
CASSYRDSYTDTQYF
TGTGCCAGCAGTTATCGGGACTCCTACACAGATACGCAGTATTTT
>TRBJ2-5|TRBV7-9|TRBD2|16|NA
CASSLSPGLAQETQYF
TGTGCCAGCAGCTTATCCCCGGGACTAGCCCAAGAGACCCAGTACTTC
>TRBJ1-2|TRBV19|NA|14|NA
CASSIAGDTYGYTF
TGTGCCAGTAGTATCGCAGGGGATACCTATGGCTACACCTTC
>TRBJ2-7|TRBV11-3|NA|12|NA
CASSSDQSEQYF
TGTGCCAGCAGCTCGGACCAAAGCGAGCAGTACTTC
>TRBJ1-1|TRBV7-2|NA|14|once
CASSLITGNTEAFF
TGTGCCAGCAGCTTAATAACAGGGAACACTGAAGCTTTCTTT
>TRBJ1-1|TRBV7-3|NA|14|NA
CASSLTGMNTEAFF
TGTGCCAGCAGCTTAACAGGAATGAACACTGAAGCTTTCTTT
>TRBJ2-2|TRBV9|TRBD2|15|NA
CASSIAGVGTGELFF
TGTGCCAGCAGCATCGCGGGAGTGGGTACCGGGGAGCTGTTTTTT
>TRBJ1-1|TRBV4-3|NA|13|NA
CASSQELGTEAFF
TGCGCCAGCAGCCAAGAATTGGGCACTGAAGCTTTCTTT
>TRBJ2-1|TRBV6-1|TRBD1|16|NA
CASSDRGQGVVDEQFF
TGTGCCAGCAGTGATAGAGGGCAGGGGGTAGTGGATGAGCAGTTCTTC
>TRBJ1-3|TRBV19|NA|15|NA
CASSIFTGSGNTIYF
TGTGCCAGTAGTATATTTACAGGGTCTGGAAACACCATATATTTT
>TRBJ2-7|TRBV6-6|NA|15|NA
CASSKGLTLSYEQYF
TGTGCCAGCAGTAAGGGACTGACCCTCTCCTACGAGCAGTACTTC
>TRBJ2-4|TRBV2|TRBD1|15|NA
CASSDRGGLENIQYF
TGTGCCAGCAGTGACCGAGGGGGCTTGGAAAACATTCAGTACTTC
>TRBJ2-7|TRBV5-4|NA|14|NA
CASSLDPGRPEQYF
TGTGCCAGCAGCTTGGATCCAGGGCGTCCCGAGCAGTACTTC
>TRBJ2-3|TRBV6-4|TRBD2|16|once
CASSEGLAGGPDTQYF
TGTGCCAGCAGTGAGGGACTAGCGGGAGGGCCGGATACGCAGTATTTT
>TRBJ1-3|TRBV18|NA|18|NA
CASSPSPGLESSGNTIYF
TGTGCCAGCTCACCAAGCCCGGGACTCGAGAGCTCTGGAAACACCATATATTTT
>TRBJ2-7|TRBV28|TRBD1|14|NA
CASKIRDRLYEQYF
TGTGCCAGCAAGATCCGGGACAGGCTCTACGAGCAGTACTTC
>TRBJ1-1|TRBV28|TRBD1|14|NA
CARGQGAGDTEAFF
TGTGCCAGGGGACAGGGGGCCGGGGACACTGAAGCTTTCTTT
>TRBJ2-1|TRBV27|NA|14|NA
CASRAVGRDNEQFF
TGTGCCAGCAGAGCGGTCGGGAGAGACAATGAGCAGTTCTTC
>TRBJ2-1|TRBV27|NA|16|NA
CASSLGIGRLGNEQFF
TGTGCCAGCAGTTTAGGGATCGGGAGACTAGGAAATGAGCAGTTCTTC
>TRBJ2-7|TRBV9|NA|14|NA
CASSVGQDSYEQYF
TGTGCCAGCAGCGTAGGCCAGGACTCCTACGAGCAGTACTTC
>TRBJ2-7|TRBV6-5|TRBD1|15|NA
CASSRQGTSYYEQYF
TGTGCCAGCAGTCGACAGGGGACATCATACTACGAGCAGTACTTC
>TRBJ2-7|TRBV15|TRBD1|14|NA
CATRKDRVTYEQYF
TGTGCCACCAGGAAGGACAGGGTAACCTACGAGCAGTACTTC
>TRBJ2-7|TRBV9|TRBD2|16|NA
CASSVNGVAGYYEQYF
TGTGCCAGCAGCGTAAATGGGGTAGCGGGGTACTACGAGCAGTACTTC
>TRBJ1-3|TRBV6-1|NA|15|few
CASSERAGSGNTIYF
TGTGCCAGCAGTGAAAGGGCCGGGTCTGGAAACACCATATATTTT
>TRBJ1-5|TRBV27|NA|13|few
CASSLSFNQPQHF
TGTGCCAGCAGTTTATCCTTCAATCAGCCCCAGCATTTT
>TRBJ2-1|TRBV5-4|TRBD2|15|NA
CASNAGLARGNEQFF
TGTGCCAGCAATGCGGGACTAGCAAGGGGCAATGAGCAGTTCTTC
>TRBJ2-6|TRBV7-3|TRBD1|16|once
CASGGQGTSGANVLTF
TGTGCCAGCGGCGGACAGGGTACCTCTGGGGCCAACGTCCTGACTTTC
>TRBJ1-3|TRBV19|NA|12|NA
CASISPGNTIYF
TGTGCCAGTATCTCCCCTGGAAACACCATATATTTT
>TRBJ2-3|TRBV5-8|NA|16|NA
CASSLAVRVSADTQYF
TGTGCCAGCAGCTTGGCGGTCAGGGTTTCGGCAGATACGCAGTATTTT
>TRBJ2-3|TRBV27|TRBD2|18|NA
CASRPGLAGGPGTDTQYF
TGTGCCAGCAGGCCGGGACTAGCGGGAGGGCCTGGCACAGATACGCAGTATTTT
>TRBJ2-7|TRBV5-6|TRBD1|14|NA
CASSLGQGGLEQYF
TGTGCCAGCAGCTTGGGACAGGGGGGGCTGGAGCAGTACTTC
>TRBJ2-1|TRBV7-8|TRBD2|15|NA
CASSLVAGGYNEQFF
TGTGCCAGCAGCTTAGTTGCGGGAGGCTACAATGAGCAGTTCTTC
>TRBJ1-1|TRBV5-1|NA|13|NA
CASSLEGLAEAFF
TGCGCCAGCAGCTTAGAAGGGTTGGCTGAAGCTTTCTTT
>TRBJ2-1|TRBV28|TRBD2|14|NA
CASSSSGLYNEQFF
TGTGCCAGCAGTTCTAGCGGCTTATACAATGAGCAGTTCTTC
>TRBJ2-4|TRBV27|TRBD2|12|NA
CASRPGGNIQYF
TGTGCCAGCAGGCCGGGGGGAAACATTCAGTACTTC
>TRBJ2-6|TRBV7-2|NA|14|NA
CANERGSGANVLTF
TGTGCCAACGAAAGGGGCTCTGGGGCCAACGTCCTGACTTTC
>TRBJ2-7|TRBV28|TRBD2|20|NA
CASSLSLSSGRLLVSYEQYF
TGTGCCAGCAGTTTATCTTTATCTAGCGGGAGGCTTCTCGTCTCCTACGAGCAGTACTTC
>TRBJ1-1|TRBV7-3|NA|14|NA
CASSLLGGNTEAFF
TGTGCCAGCAGCTTACTTGGTGGGAACACTGAAGCTTTCTTT
>TRBJ2-4|TRBV27|NA|18|NA
CASSYLPDRSGTKNIQYF
TGTGCCAGCAGTTATCTACCGGACAGATCCGGGACCAAAAACATTCAGTACTTC